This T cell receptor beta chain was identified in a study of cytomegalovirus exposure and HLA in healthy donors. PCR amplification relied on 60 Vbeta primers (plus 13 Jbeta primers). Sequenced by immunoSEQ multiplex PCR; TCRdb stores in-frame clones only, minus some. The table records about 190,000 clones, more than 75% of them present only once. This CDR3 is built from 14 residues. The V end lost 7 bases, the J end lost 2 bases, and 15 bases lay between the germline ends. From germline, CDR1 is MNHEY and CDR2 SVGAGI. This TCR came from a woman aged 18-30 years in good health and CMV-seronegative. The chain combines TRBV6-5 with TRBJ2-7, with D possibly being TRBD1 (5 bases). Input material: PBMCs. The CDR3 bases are TGTGCCAGCAACAAAAGGGGAATTGCCTACGAGCAGTACTTC. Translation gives CASNKRGIAYEQYF.